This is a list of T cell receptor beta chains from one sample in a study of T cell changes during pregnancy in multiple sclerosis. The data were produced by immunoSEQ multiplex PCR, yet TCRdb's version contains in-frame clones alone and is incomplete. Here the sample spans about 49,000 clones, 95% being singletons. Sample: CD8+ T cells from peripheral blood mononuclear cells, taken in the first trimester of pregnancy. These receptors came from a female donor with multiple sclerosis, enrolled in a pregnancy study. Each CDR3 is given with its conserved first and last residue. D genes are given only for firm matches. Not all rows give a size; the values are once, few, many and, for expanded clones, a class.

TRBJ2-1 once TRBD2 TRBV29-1 TGCAGCGCCAATCTAGCGGGTGGGGGGCTCAATGAGCAGTTCTTC CSANLAGGGLNEQFF
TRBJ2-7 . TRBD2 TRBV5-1 TGCGCCAGCAGCTTAAGCGAAGGTACTAGCGGGAGGTTTGAGCAGTACTTC CASSLSEGTSGRFEQYF
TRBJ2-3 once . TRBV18 TGTGCCAGCTCAACCTCTGCAGGGGCCCGAGATACGCAGTATTTT CASSTSAGARDTQYF
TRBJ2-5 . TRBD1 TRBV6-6 TGTGCCAGCAGCGGGACAGGGCCTCAAGAGACCCAGTACTTC CASSGTGPQETQYF
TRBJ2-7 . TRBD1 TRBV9 TGTGCCAGCAGCCCTCTCGGGACAGGGTCCTACGAGCAGTACTTC CASSPLGTGSYEQYF
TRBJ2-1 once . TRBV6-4 TGTGCCAGCAGTACCCGAGGGGAGGGGGATGAGCAGTTCTTC CASSTRGEGDEQFF
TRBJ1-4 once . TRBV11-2 TGTGCCAGCAGCAACCGGGGACTACAAGTCCATGAAAAACTGTTTTTT CASSNRGLQVHEKLFF
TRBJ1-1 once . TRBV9 TGTGCCAGCAGCGTAGAGCTAAACACTGAAGCTTTCTTT CASSVELNTEAFF
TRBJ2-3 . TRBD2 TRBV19 TGTGCCAGTAGTATGGGGGGGACAGATACGCAGTATTTT CASSMGGTDTQYF
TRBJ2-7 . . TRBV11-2 TGTGCCAGCAGCCACAGATACGAGCAGTACTTC CASSHRYEQYF
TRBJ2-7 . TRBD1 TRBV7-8 TGTGCCAGCAGCTTAGGCTTCAGGGGGCTAAACGAGCAGTACTTC CASSLGFRGLNEQYF
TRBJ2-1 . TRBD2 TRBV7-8 TGTGCCAGCAGCTTCGGGGGGAAGGAGCAGTTCTTC CASSFGGKEQFF
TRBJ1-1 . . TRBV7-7 TGTGCCAGCAGCCCGGCAGGGAACACTGAAGCTTTCTTT CASSPAGNTEAFF
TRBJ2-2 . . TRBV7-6 TGTGCCAGCAGCTGGCGCCGAACAGGGCCTCCCGGGGAGCTGTTTTTT CASSWRRTGPPGELFF
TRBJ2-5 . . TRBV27 TGTGCCAGCAGTCCTATGGGCCGGGAGACCCAGTACTTC CASSPMGRETQYF
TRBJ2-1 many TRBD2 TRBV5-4 TGTGCCAGCAGCTGGTTGATCGGGAGGGAGGCGTACAATGAGCAGTTCTTC CASSWLIGREAYNEQFF
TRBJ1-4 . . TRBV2 TGTGCCAGCAGCGCAGAGGTGGGGGCGGGAGTACTTTCAAAACTGTTTTTT CASSAEVGAGVLSKLFF
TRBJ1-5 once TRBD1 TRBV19 TGTGCCAGTAGCGACTTAACAGGGGCCTTTAATCAGCCCCAGCATTTT CASSDLTGAFNQPQHF
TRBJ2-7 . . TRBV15 TGTGCCACCAGCAGAGATGGTCGGGGGAGCTCCTACGAGCAGTACTTC CATSRDGRGSSYEQYF
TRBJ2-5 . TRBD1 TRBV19 TGTGCCAGCAGTCTTACAGGGGTAGGGGAGACCCAGTACTTC CASSLTGVGETQYF
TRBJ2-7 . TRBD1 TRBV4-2 TGTGCCAGCAGCTGGGGACAGGCCCACTCCTACGAGCAGTACTTC CASSWGQAHSYEQYF
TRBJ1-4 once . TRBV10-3 TGTGCCATTAAAGGGGTAACTAATGAAAAACTGTTTTTT CAIKGVTNEKLFF
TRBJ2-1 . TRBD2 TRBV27 TGTGCCAGCAGCTTTAGCGGGAGCGCGTACAATGAGCAGTTCTTC CASSFSGSAYNEQFF
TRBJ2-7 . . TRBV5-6 TGTGCCAGCAGCTTGTCCCGACATAGCGAGCAGTACTTC CASSLSRHSEQYF
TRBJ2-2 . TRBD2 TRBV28 TGTGCCAGCAGTCCCCTGGGGGGGAGCGGGAGTCGGGGCGGGGAGCTGTTTTTT CASSPLGGSGSRGGELFF
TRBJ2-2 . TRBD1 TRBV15 TGTGCCACCAGCAGAGGGACAGGGGACACCGGGGAGCTGTTTTTT CATSRGTGDTGELFF
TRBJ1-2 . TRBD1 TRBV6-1 TGTGCCAGCGGAGGACAGGTCCTTCGCTATGGCTACACCTTC CASGGQVLRYGYTF
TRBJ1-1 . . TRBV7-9 TGTGCCAGCACCTCCCTCCCCCCTGAAGCTTTCTTT CASTSLPPEAFF
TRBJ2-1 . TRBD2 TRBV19 TGTGCCAGTAGTGGGACTAGCGGGGGGGACCAGTTCTTC CASSGTSGGDQFF
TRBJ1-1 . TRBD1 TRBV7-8 TGTGCCAGCAGCTTAGAAACAGGGGGCACTGAAGCTTTCTTT CASSLETGGTEAFF
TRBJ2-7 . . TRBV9 TGTGCCAGCGGCCCCTCAGGAGAGCAGTACTTC CASGPSGEQYF
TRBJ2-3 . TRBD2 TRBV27 TGTGCCAGCAGTTTACCGGGAGGGAGCACAGATACGCAGTATTTT CASSLPGGSTDTQYF
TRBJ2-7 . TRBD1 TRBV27 TGTGCCACGGGACAGGGGGCCTACGAGCAGTACTTC CATGQGAYEQYF